Listed here are 10 T cell receptor beta chains from one sample, sequenced in a study of cytomegalovirus exposure and HLA in healthy donors (dated 2017 in TCRdb). Library construction relied on the immunoSEQ multiplex PCR assay. TCRdb stores this immuneACCESS table with in-frame sequences only. Part of the clones is absent; in the studies checked, under half of the shortfall reflects unresolved V genes, and no reason is known for the rest. The sample data list roughly 140,000 clones, and 85% to 90% of these were observed just once. Just over 8.5% of the sample is held by the ten biggest clonotypes. Sequenced input: PBMCs. The receptors were gathered from a man between 18 and 35 years old in good health and CMV-seropositive.

The chain uses TRBV9 and TRBJ2-2; 7 bases are a match to TRBD2. This CDR3 has 17 amino acids. Germline values: CDR1 SGDLS, CDR2 YYNGEE. With 5 bases clipped from V and 6 bases from J, the junction kept 16 bases outside the gene matches. This CDR3 reads CASSRSGIPLKPGELFF. CDR3 nucleotides: TGTGCCAGCAGTCGAAGCGGGATCCCTTTAAAACCCGGGGAGCTGTTTTTT.

The CDR3 region is CASSQEGGQSQETQYF. CDR3 DNA: TGTGCCAGCAGCCAAGAAGGGGGACAGAGTCAAGAGACCCAGTACTTC. The chain uses TRBV4-2 and TRBJ2-5; 7 nucleotides line up with TRBD1. Germline V lookup: CDR1 LGHNA, CDR2 YNFKEQ. The CDR3 spans 16 residues. V gave up 0 bases and J gave up 2 bases; unmatched junction bases: 6.

In nucleotides, the CDR3 is TGCGCCAGCAGCGGACAGAACTACGAGCAGTACTTC. It encodes CASSGQNYEQYF. The rearrangement links TRBV5-1 to TRBJ2-7; maybe TRBD1 (6 bases). The CDR3 runs 12 residues. CDR1 and CDR2 from the germline V gene are SGHRS and YFSETQ. V was clipped by 4 bases and J by 3 bases, with 8 bases between them.

The chain couples TRBV7-6 to TRBJ2-1; D not resolved. The CDR3 length is 13 residues. Per germline, CDR1 SGHVS and CDR2 FNYEAQ. Trimming removed 2 bases from V and 4 bases from J, with 6 bases in between. The CDR3 loop reads CASSLSPYNEQFF. CDR3 DNA: TGTGCCAGCAGCTTATCCCCGTACAATGAGCAGTTCTTC.

This clone was detected a few times. The chain links TRBV4-2 to TRBJ2-7; 8 bases are a match to TRBD2. Per the germline V gene, CDR1 is LGHNA and CDR2 is YNFKEQ. J gave up 3 bases and V 3 bases, and 4 bases lay outside the gene matches. The CDR3 sequence is 14 residues long. CDR3 loop: CASSHSGTSYEQYF. The CDR3 DNA reads TGTGCCAGCAGCCACTCCGGGACTAGCTACGAGCAGTACTTC.

The chain links TRBV11-2 to TRBJ2-5; TRBD2 matches at 14 bases. Trimming cost V 5 bases and J 6 bases; bases outside gene matches: 5. Germline V gives CDR1 SGHAT, CDR2 FQNNGV. CDR3 length equals 15 residues. CDR3 sequence reads: CASSQGTSGGKTQYF. The DNA for the CDR3 is TGTGCCAGCAGCCAGGGGACTAGCGGGGGAAAGACCCAGTACTTC.

This clone came up a few times. The chain links TRBV2 to TRBJ1-1; 12 bases are shared with TRBD1. V lost 8 bases and J lost 6; bases outside the gene matches: 7. In germline, CDR1 is SNHLY, CDR2 FYNNEI. The CDR3 loop spans 14 amino acids. CDR3 protein: CASLTGTGGSEAFF. The CDR3 DNA sequence: TGTGCCAGCCTCACCGGGACAGGGGGCTCTGAAGCTTTCTTT.

The V gene is TRBV4-1, the J gene TRBJ2-3; 11 bases line up with TRBD2. V was clipped by 6 bases and J by 1 base; unmatched bases: 9. The germline V gene encodes CDR1 MGHRA and CDR2 YSYEKL. The CDR3 totals 17 residues. CDR3 sequence reads: CASRPGLAGIGTDTQYF. CDR3 in DNA: TGCGCCAGCAGACCCGGACTAGCGGGTATAGGCACAGATACGCAGTATTTT.

This chain links TRBV6-5 with TRBJ1-2; D may be TRBD1 (5 bases). V lost 2 bases and J 4 bases, leaving 11 bases between the germline ends. The CDR3 contains 14 residues. The germline V gene encodes CDR1 MNHEY and CDR2 SVGAGI. This CDR3 reads CASSYGGGGYGYTF. The CDR3 coding sequence is TGTGCCAGCAGTTACGGGGGGGGAGGCTATGGCTACACCTTC.

The V gene is TRBV2, the J gene TRBJ2-1; the D gene is possibly TRBD1 (5 bases). V lost 3 bases to trimming and J lost 4 bases, with 16 bases between them. The CDR3 sequence is 16 residues long. Germline CDR1 SNHLY, CDR2 FYNNEI. CDR3 protein: CASSDLGAERYNEQFF. The CDR3 coding sequence is TGTGCCAGCAGTGATTTAGGGGCTGAGAGATACAATGAGCAGTTCTTC.